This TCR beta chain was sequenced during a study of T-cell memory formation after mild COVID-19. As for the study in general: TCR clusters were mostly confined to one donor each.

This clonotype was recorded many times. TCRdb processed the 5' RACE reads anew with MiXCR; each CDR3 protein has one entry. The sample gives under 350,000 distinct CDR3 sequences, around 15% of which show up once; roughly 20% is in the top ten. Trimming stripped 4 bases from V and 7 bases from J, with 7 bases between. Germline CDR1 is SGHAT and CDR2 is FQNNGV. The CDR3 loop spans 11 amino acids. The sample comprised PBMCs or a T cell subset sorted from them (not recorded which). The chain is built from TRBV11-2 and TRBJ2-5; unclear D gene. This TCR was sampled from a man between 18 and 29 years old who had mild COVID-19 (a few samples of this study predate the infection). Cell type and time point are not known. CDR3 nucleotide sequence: TGTGCCAGCAGCTCTGGGCGGACCCAGTACTTC. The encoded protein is CASSSGRTQYF.